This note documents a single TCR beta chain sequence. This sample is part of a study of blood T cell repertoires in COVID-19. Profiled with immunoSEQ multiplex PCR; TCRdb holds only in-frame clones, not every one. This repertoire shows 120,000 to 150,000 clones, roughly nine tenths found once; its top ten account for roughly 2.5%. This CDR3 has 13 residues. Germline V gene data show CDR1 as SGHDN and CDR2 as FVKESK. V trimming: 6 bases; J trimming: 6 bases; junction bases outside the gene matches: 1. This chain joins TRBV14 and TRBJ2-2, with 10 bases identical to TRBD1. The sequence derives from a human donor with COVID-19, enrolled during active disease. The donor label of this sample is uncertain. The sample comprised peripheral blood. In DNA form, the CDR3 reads TGTGCCAGCAGTGGACAGGGGGCCGGGGAGCTGTTTTTT. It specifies CASSGQGAGELFF.